These T cell receptor beta chains were read from a single sample in a study of vaccination effects on CD4 cells after COVID-19. Antigens for these TCRs are unknown. TCRdb's table, derived via immunoSEQ multiplex PCR, lists solely in-frame clones and lacks some. The sample holds around 24,000 clones, more than 60% seen once. The sample consisted of CD4+ T cells from PBMCs cultured with HCoV-NL63 spike peptides, taken after COVID-19 vaccination. These receptor sequences come from a human donor who received a COVID-19 vaccine. Each CDR3 is given with its conserved first and last residue. A D gene is named only where the DNA matches it firmly. Rows may omit the clone size; those that give it use once, few, many or a size class.

TRBV18,TRBJ2-7,-,TRBD2,CASSRTGTSGRSLYEQYF,TGTGCCAGCTCTCGAACCGGGACTAGCGGGAGGTCCCTATACGAGCAGTACTTC
TRBV28,TRBJ2-7,-,TRBD1,CASRAGTGGTIEQYF,TGTGCCAGCAGGGCTGGGACAGGGGGTACGATCGAGCAGTACTTC
TRBV6-5,TRBJ2-7,-,-,CASCPLWVRDYEQYF,TGTGCCAGCTGCCCCCTATGGGTCAGGGACTACGAGCAGTACTTC
TRBV5-5,TRBJ2-1,-,TRBD1,CASSFFDRGSYNEQFF,TGTGCCAGCAGCTTTTTCGACAGGGGATCCTACAATGAGCAGTTCTTC
TRBV7-2,TRBJ2-7,few,-,CASSSHVGAVTYEQYF,TGTGCCAGCAGCTCCCACGTTGGGGCGGTCACCTACGAGCAGTACTTC
TRBV14,TRBJ2-7,-,TRBD2,CASSPKGLAGVRSSYEQYF,TGTGCCAGCAGCCCGAAGGGACTAGCGGGGGTTCGAAGCTCCTACGAGCAGTACTTC
TRBV18,TRBJ1-3,-,TRBD1,CASSPTGSSGNTIYF,TGTGCCAGCTCACCGACAGGGAGCTCTGGAAACACCATATATTTT
TRBV3-1/TRBV3-2,TRBJ2-5,-,TRBD2,CASSPTSGGAETQYF,TGTGCCAGCAGCCCCACTAGCGGGGGGGCCGAGACCCAGTACTTC
TRBV3-1/TRBV3-2,TRBJ1-5,once,-,CASSQGGNQPQHF,TGTGCCAGCAGCCAAGGAGGAAATCAGCCCCAGCATTTT
TRBV10-3,TRBJ2-2,-,-,CAIGAGLPGELFF,TGTGCCATCGGGGCAGGGCTACCCGGGGAGCTGTTTTTT
TRBV7-9,TRBJ2-1,-,-,CASSSTSQQFF,TGTGCCAGCAGCTCTACTAGCCAGCAGTTCTTC
TRBV4-1,TRBJ2-3,-,-,CASSQVDLVSTDTQYF,TGCGCCAGCAGCCAAGTAGACTTGGTTAGCACAGATACGCAGTATTTT
TRBV30,TRBJ1-5,-,-,CAWRQGGQPQHF,TGTGCCTGGAGACAGGGTGGTCAGCCCCAGCATTTT
TRBV2,TRBJ2-2,-,-,CASSGGARRGPSNTGELFF,TGTGCCAGCAGTGGGGGGGCTCGCAGGGGTCCCTCGAACACCGGGGAGCTGTTTTTT
TRBV3-1/TRBV3-2,TRBJ1-5,few,TRBD1,CASSRQGSNQPQHF,TGTGCCAGCAGCCGACAGGGCAGCAATCAGCCCCAGCATTTT
TRBV6-5,TRBJ1-3,-,-,CASSLRPNSGNTIYF,TGTGCCAGCAGCCTGAGACCTAACTCTGGAAACACCATATATTTT
TRBV6-4,TRBJ2-3,-,TRBD1,CASGQGVTDTQYF,TGTGCCAGCGGACAGGGGGTGACAGATACGCAGTATTTT
TRBV18,TRBJ1-1,-,-,CASSPVGERNTEAFF,TGTGCCAGCTCACCAGTAGGAGAACGGAACACTGAAGCTTTCTTT
TRBV11-2,TRBJ1-1,-,-,CASSLYARPAGRNTEAFF,TGTGCCAGCAGCCTCTATGCCCGGCCGGCAGGACGGAACACTGAAGCTTTCTTT
TRBV6-5,TRBJ1-2,-,-,CASGQTPGGYGYTF,TGTGCCAGCGGACAAACCCCGGGGGGGTATGGCTACACCTTC
TRBV19,TRBJ1-2,-,TRBD1,CASSINQILGTGKRGYTF,TGTGCCAGTAGTATTAATCAGATCCTGGGGACAGGGAAGCGTGGCTACACCTTC
TRBV2,TRBJ2-5,-,TRBD2,CASSRAGGGMETQYF,TGTGCCAGCAGTAGGGCGGGGGGAGGTATGGAGACCCAGTACTTC
TRBV4-1,TRBJ2-7,-,-,CASSRTGRSYEQYF,TGCGCCAGCAGCCGAACAGGGCGGTCCTACGAGCAGTACTTC
TRBV12-5,TRBJ1-1,-,-,CASGLRGWNTEAFF,TGTGCTAGTGGTTTGCGGGGGTGGAACACTGAAGCTTTCTTT
TRBV2,TRBJ1-2,-,-,CASKAQGSTGYTF,TGTGCCAGCAAGGCCCAGGGTTCGACTGGCTACACCTTC
TRBV5-4,TRBJ1-1,-,TRBD1,CASSWRDSSKAFF,TGTGCCAGCAGCTGGCGGGACAGCAGCAAAGCTTTCTTT
TRBV18,TRBJ1-2,-,-,CASSPAWDGDYGYTF,TGTGCCAGCTCACCAGCCTGGGACGGCGACTATGGCTACACCTTC
TRBV25-1,TRBJ1-3,-,-,CASSEGAYSGNTIYF,TGTGCCAGCAGTGAAGGGGCATACTCTGGAAACACCATATATTTT
TRBV4-1,TRBJ1-2,-,-,CASSQGKYGYTF,TGCGCCAGCAGCCAGGGGAAGTATGGCTACACCTTC
TRBV5-6,TRBJ1-3,-,-,CASSLRRGRNTIYF,TGTGCCAGCAGCTTAAGGCGGGGACGGAACACCATATATTTT
TRBV3-1/TRBV3-2,TRBJ1-1,-,TRBD1,CASSQGAQGTEAFF,TGTGCCAGCAGTCAGGGGGCCCAGGGCACTGAAGCTTTCTTT
TRBV23-1,TRBJ2-6,-,TRBD1,CASSQGQGWVFGANVLTF,TGCGCCAGCAGTCAAGGACAGGGGTGGGTCTTTGGGGCCAACGTCCTGACTTTC
TRBV7-2,TRBJ1-1,-,-,CASSLAGRHTEAFF,TGTGCCAGCAGCTTAGCTGGACGGCACACTGAAGCTTTCTTT